The 27 T cell receptor beta chains in this list originate from one sample, sequenced in a study of blood T cell repertoires in COVID-19. This table comes from immunoSEQ multiplex PCR, and its TCRdb copy is limited to in-frame clones, with some not included. The sample shows about 250,000 clones, around 82% of them seen only once. Material: PBMCs or T cells enriched from blood (not recorded which). The receptors shown here come from a man aged 50 to 59 who had recovered from COVID-19.

The chain has TRBV5-6 and TRBJ2-7; 9 bases are a match to TRBD1. This CDR3 has 15 amino acids. Germline CDR1 and CDR2: SGHDT and YYEEEE. The J segment lost 0 bases and the V segment lost 4 bases, leaving 5 bases of the junction unmatched. CDR3 amino acids: CASSLGTGSSYEQYF. The CDR3 region has the DNA TGTGCCAGCAGCCTAGGGACAGGGAGCTCCTACGAGCAGTACTTC.

The chain joins TRBV19 to TRBJ1-1, with TRBD1 matching over 7 bases. The germline V gene encodes CDR1 LNHDA and CDR2 SQIVND (reference sequence). J was trimmed by 10 bases and V by 4 bases; bases with no gene match: 3. This CDR3 comprises 11 residues. The CDR3 loop is CASSTSGGAFF. DNA for the CDR3: TGTGCCAGTAGTACGTCAGGGGGAGCTTTCTTT.

The chain employs TRBV3-1 (or the pseudogene TRBV3-2) and TRBJ1-3, with D hard to call. The CDR3 sequence is 13 residues long. The V gene lost 4 bases and the J gene lost 0 bases, with 4 bases spanning the gap. Germline V gene sequence: CDR1 LGHDT, CDR2 YNNKEL (reference sequence). The CDR3 protein is CASSPNSGNTIYF. The CDR3 DNA sequence: TGTGCCAGCAGCCCAAACTCTGGAAACACCATATATTTT.

The gene calls are TRBV7-9 and TRBJ2-3, with TRBD2 matching 10 bases. The CDR3 loop spans 17 amino acids. With V trimmed by 9 bases and J by 1 base, 13 bases remained unmatched. Per germline, CDR1 SEHNR and CDR2 FQNEAQ (reference sequence). The CDR3 DNA reads TGTGCCAGTTTTAAATCCGGACTAGCGGAGGGCACAGATACGCAGTATTTT. Amino acids: CASFKSGLAEGTDTQYF.

This clone has more than one count but fewer than ten. J is TRBJ1-1 and V is TRBV5-1; D gene unclear. The V gene lost 7 bases and the J gene lost 5 bases, with 18 bases spanning the gap. Germline V gene data show CDR1 as SGHRS and CDR2 as YFSETQ. This CDR3 is 14 amino acids long. CDR3 amino acids: CASAPTGRETEAFF. Written as DNA, the CDR3 is TGCGCCAGCGCTCCGACGGGAAGGGAAACTGAAGCTTTCTTT.

The gene calls are TRBV18 and TRBJ1-3; 7 positions match TRBD1. Germline V gene sequence: CDR1 KGHSH, CDR2 LQKENI. V was pared by 0 bases and J by 0 bases, with 5 bases of the junction left unmatched. This CDR3 region has 17 residues. The CDR3 region is CASSPPDRTSSGNTIYF. The CDR3 DNA is TGTGCCAGCTCACCACCGGACAGGACGAGCTCTGGAAACACCATATATTTT.

This sequence joins TRBV12-5 and TRBJ2-5; D remains unclear. CDR1 LGHNT and CDR2 FRNRAP come from the germline V gene. This CDR3 has 17 amino acids. V was shortened by 0 bases and J by 2 bases, with 16 bases between the two germline ends. The CDR3 region is CASGLVYPSTSQETQYF. The CDR3, as DNA: TGTGCTAGTGGTTTGGTATACCCATCCACCAGTCAAGAGACCCAGTACTTC.

This clone was detected once. A read error is possible here, since a much larger clone lies one base away. The chain combines TRBV28 with TRBJ2-1; D is unresolved. The V end was cut by 3 bases, the J end by 2 bases, with 2 bases between. Per the germline V gene, CDR1 is MDHEN and CDR2 is SYDVKM. The CDR3 extends over 12 amino acids. Here the CDR3 DNA reads TGTGCCAGCAGTTTCACCTACAATGAGCAGTTCTTC. Its translation is CASSFTYNEQFF.

V gene TRBV6-9 combines with J gene TRBJ1-1, with TRBD1 matching 7 bases. After removal of 6 bases from V and 0 bases from J, the junction contained 7 bases not matched to a gene. The CDR3 spans 15 residues. Germline V gene lookup returns CDR1 MNHGY and CDR2 SVAAGI. The CDR3 nucleotides are TGTGCCAGCAGAGAACCGGGGACAGTGAACACTGAAGCTTTCTTT. It translates to CASREPGTVNTEAFF.

The rearrangement joins TRBV19 to TRBJ1-2, with unresolved D. The V end lost 6 bases, the J end lost 0 bases, and 2 bases lay between the germline ends. Germline V gene sequence: CDR1 LNHDA, CDR2 SQIVND (reference sequence). This CDR3 comprises 11 residues. The CDR3 spells CASSANYGYTF. For the CDR3, the DNA is TGTGCCAGTAGCGCTAACTATGGCTACACCTTC.

This clone was detected only a few times. The chain links TRBV2 to TRBJ1-4; the D gene is possibly TRBD1 (6 bases). V lost 4 bases, J lost 4 bases, and 13 bases lay in between. The CDR3 is 15 amino acids. Germline assignment: CDR1 SNHLY and CDR2 FYNNEI. This CDR3 reads CASSGSQGSNEKLFF. CDR3 coding DNA: TGTGCCAGCAGTGGATCCCAGGGGAGTAATGAAAAACTGTTTTTT.

The J gene is TRBJ2-5, the V gene TRBV7-2, with TRBD1 matching 7 bases. V was clipped by 4 bases and J by 5 bases; unmatched bases: 7. The germline V gene has CDR1 SGHTA and CDR2 FQGNSA. The CDR3 spans 14 residues. This CDR3 reads CASSSWDSGETQYF. Here the CDR3 DNA reads TGTGCCAGCAGCTCATGGGACAGTGGGGAGACCCAGTACTTC.

V gene TRBV5-4 combines with J gene TRBJ1-1, with 8 bases aligning to TRBD1. V lost 2 bases and J lost 6; bases outside the gene matches: 6. Germline V gives CDR1 SGHNT, CDR2 YYREEE (reference sequence). The length of the CDR3 is 14 residues. In nucleotides, the CDR3 is TGTGCCAGCAGCTTACCAGGGGGCAGGCCTGAAGCTTTCTTT. This encodes CASSLPGGRPEAFF.

CDR3: CASRATTNYGYTF. As DNA, the CDR3 is TGTGCCAGCAGAGCCACCACTAACTATGGCTACACCTTC. The rearrangement joins TRBV12-3 or TRBV12-4 to TRBJ1-2; D remains unclear. V lost 6 bases to trimming and J lost 0 bases, with 8 bases between them. CDR3 size: 13 residues.

This clone showed up just once. This chain connects TRBV2 to TRBJ2-1; 13 positions match TRBD2. The CDR3 length is 15 residues. V was clipped by 5 bases and J by 9 bases; unmatched bases: 7. The germline gives CDR1 SNHLY, CDR2 FYNNEI. In DNA form, the CDR3 reads TGTGCCAGCAGTTCAACTAGCGGGGGGGCTGGTGAGCAGTTCTTC. This sequence encodes CASSSTSGGAGEQFF. Using reference TRBV2 and TRBJ2-1 for the parts outside the CDR3, the full variable domain is EPEVTQTPSHQVTQMGQEVILRCVPISNHLYFYWYRQILGQKVEFLVSFYNNEISEKSEIFDDQFSVERPDGSNFTLKIRSTKLEDSAMYFCASSSTSGGAGEQFFGPGTRLTVL.

CDR3: CASSQERARGRNTEAFF. The CDR3, as DNA: TGTGCCAGCAGCCAAGAAAGGGCTAGGGGGAGGAACACTGAAGCTTTCTTT. The chain carries TRBV3-1 (or the pseudogene TRBV3-2) and TRBJ1-1, with D maybe TRBD1 (6 bases). The germline CDR1 and CDR2 sequences are LGHDT and YNNKEL (reference sequence). Between the trimmed V and J ends, which lost 0 bases and 1 base, there was a span of 15 bases. The CDR3 loop spans 17 amino acids.

The chain uses TRBV23-1 and TRBJ1-5; the D is unclear. TRBV23-1 is given ORF status, its function remaining uncertain. Trimming stripped 2 bases from V and 2 bases from J, with 10 bases between. CDR3 length: 15 amino acids. CDR3 nucleotides: TGCGCCAGCAGTCAAGGGCCTTCGGGCAATCAGCCCCAGCATTTT. As protein: CASSQGPSGNQPQHF.

CDR3 region: CASALSSGRPYTQYF. The CDR3 DNA sequence: TGTGCTAGTGCCCTTTCGAGCGGGAGGCCCTATACGCAGTATTTT. The genes are TRBV12-5 and TRBJ2-3, with 9 bases fitting TRBD2. Trimming cost V 7 bases and J 7 bases; bases outside gene matches: 12. This CDR3 has 15 amino acids. Germline CDR1 reads LGHNT; CDR2 reads FRNRAP.

The genes are TRBV29-1 and TRBJ1-2; D call uncertain. The V gene lost 1 base and the J gene lost 0 bases, with 12 bases spanning the gap. Germline loops: CDR1 SQVTM, CDR2 ANQGSEA. The CDR3 length is 15 residues. The CDR3 region has the DNA TGCAGCGTTGAAGGTAGAGGGATGTCTAACTATGGCTACACCTTC. Residues: CSVEGRGMSNYGYTF.

This clone was detected a few times. The V gene is TRBV19, the J gene TRBJ2-1; D might be TRBD2 (5 bases). Trimming stripped 6 bases from V and 0 bases from J, with 18 bases between. CDR1 and CDR2 from the germline V gene are LNHDA and SQIVND (reference sequence). The CDR3 is 17 residues long. CDR3 protein: CASRSLQRASSYNEQFF. The CDR3 nucleotides are TGTGCCAGTAGGAGCCTCCAGAGGGCGAGCTCCTACAATGAGCAGTTCTTC.

The rearrangement links TRBV29-1 to TRBJ1-2; TRBD1 might be the D (6 bases). Looked up from germline, CDR1 is SQVTM and CDR2 is ANQGSEA. There are 11 residues in the CDR3. Trimming left V 5 bases short and J 6 bases short, with 10 bases between. CDR3 amino acids: CSVRRGDGYTF. In nucleotides, the CDR3 is TGCAGCGTTCGCAGGGGCGATGGCTACACCTTC.

The chain carries TRBV9 and TRBJ1-4, with D possibly matching TRBD1 (5 bases). Germline CDR1 is SGDLS and CDR2 is YYNGEE. V shed 0 bases and J shed 4 bases, with 13 bases lying between them. The CDR3 is 16 amino acids. CDR3 DNA sequence: TGTGCCAGCAGCGTAGGTGACGGGGGACGTAATGAAAAACTGTTTTTT. It encodes CASSVGDGGRNEKLFF. Variable domain in full (rest from reference TRBV9 and TRBJ1-4): DSGVTQTPKHLITATGQRVTLRCSPRSGDLSVYWYQQSLDQGLQFLIQYYNGEERAKGNILERFSAQQFPDLHSELNLSSLELGDSALYFCASSVGDGGRNEKLFFGSGTQLSVL.

This clone occurred a few times. V and J are TRBV27 and TRBJ2-7; 9 nucleotides agree with TRBD1. The ends lost 2 bases at V and 3 bases at J; junction bases unmatched: 2. The CDR3 contains 14 residues. Germline V lookup: CDR1 MNHEY, CDR2 SMNVEV (reference sequence). The DNA of the CDR3 is TGTGCCAGCAGTTTAGGGACAGGGATCTACGAGCAGTACTTC. Amino acid sequence: CASSLGTGIYEQYF.

The rearrangement links TRBV9 to TRBJ1-1; 7 nucleotides agree with TRBD1. Trimming at V came to 6 bases and at J to 5 bases, leaving 10 bases not matched to a gene. The CDR3 has 14 amino acids. The germline V gene has CDR1 SGDLS and CDR2 YYNGEE. In DNA, the CDR3 is TGTGCCAGCAACCTGGAGGGGGCGCATACTGAAGCTTTCTTT. It codes for CASNLEGAHTEAFF.

The rearrangement joins TRBV10-2 to TRBJ2-7; D is possibly TRBD2 (6 bases). With 5 bases removed from V and 3 bases from J, the gap between germline ends came to 14 bases. CDR1 WSHSY and CDR2 SAAADI come from the germline V gene. The CDR3 runs 14 residues. In DNA, the CDR3 is TGCGCCAGCAGTCTCGGTAGCGGTAGCTACGAGCAGTACTTC. Its protein product is CASSLGSGSYEQYF.

The sample holds one count of this clone. The J gene is TRBJ1-4, the V gene TRBV11-2; D not resolved. This CDR3 spans 17 amino acids. V lost 1 base to trimming and J lost 0 bases, with 12 bases between them. CDR1 SGHAT and CDR2 FQNNGV come from the germline V gene. CDR3: CASSLGVSGTTNEKLFF. The CDR3 DNA is TGTGCCAGCAGCTTAGGGGTCTCGGGAACAACTAATGAAAAACTGTTTTTT.

The chain joins TRBV15 to TRBJ2-7; the match to TRBD1 covers 7 bases. The CDR3 covers 17 residues. Per the germline V gene, CDR1 is LNHNV and CDR2 is YYDKDF (reference sequence). This CDR3 is CVLESRGPLFPPHEQYF. The CDR3 bases are TGTGTTCTCGAATCAAGGGGGCCCCTGTTTCCTCCTCACGAGCAGTACTTC.